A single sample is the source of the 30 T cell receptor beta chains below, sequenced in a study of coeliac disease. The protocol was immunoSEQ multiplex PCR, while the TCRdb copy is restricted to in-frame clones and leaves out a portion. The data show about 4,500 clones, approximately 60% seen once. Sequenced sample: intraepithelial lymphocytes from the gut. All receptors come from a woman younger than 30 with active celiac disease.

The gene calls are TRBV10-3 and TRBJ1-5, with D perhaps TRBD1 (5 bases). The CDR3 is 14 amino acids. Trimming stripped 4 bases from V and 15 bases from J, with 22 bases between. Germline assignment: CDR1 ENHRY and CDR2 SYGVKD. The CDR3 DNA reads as TGTGCCATCAGTGGATCGGGGGAGAGTTCTGGGCGGCATTTT. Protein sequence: CAISGSGESSGRHF.

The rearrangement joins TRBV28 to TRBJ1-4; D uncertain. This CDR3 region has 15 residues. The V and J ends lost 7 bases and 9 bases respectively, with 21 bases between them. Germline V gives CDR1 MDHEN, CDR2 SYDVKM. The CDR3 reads CASTSGAGKRQKLFF. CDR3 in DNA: TGTGCCAGCACCTCTGGTGCGGGGAAGAGGCAAAAACTGTTTTTT. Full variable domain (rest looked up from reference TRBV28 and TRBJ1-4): DVKVTQSSRYLVKRTGEKVFLECVQDMDHENMFWYRQDPGLGLRLIYFSYDVKMKEKGDIPEGYSVSREKKERFSLILESASTNQTSMYLCASTSGAGKRQKLFFGSGTQLSVL.

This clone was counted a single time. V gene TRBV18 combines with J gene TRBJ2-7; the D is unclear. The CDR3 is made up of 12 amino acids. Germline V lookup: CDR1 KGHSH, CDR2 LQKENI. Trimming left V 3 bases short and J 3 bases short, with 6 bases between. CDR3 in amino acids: CASSPGLYEQYF. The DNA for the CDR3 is TGTGCCAGCTCACCGGGCCTCTACGAGCAGTACTTC.

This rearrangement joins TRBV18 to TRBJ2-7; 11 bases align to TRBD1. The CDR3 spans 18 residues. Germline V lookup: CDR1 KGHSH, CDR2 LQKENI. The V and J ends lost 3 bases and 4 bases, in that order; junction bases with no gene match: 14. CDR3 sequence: CASSPEPRRDRGLYEQYF. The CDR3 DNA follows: TGTGCCAGCTCACCCGAACCTCGCCGGGACAGGGGGTTATACGAGCAGTACTTC.

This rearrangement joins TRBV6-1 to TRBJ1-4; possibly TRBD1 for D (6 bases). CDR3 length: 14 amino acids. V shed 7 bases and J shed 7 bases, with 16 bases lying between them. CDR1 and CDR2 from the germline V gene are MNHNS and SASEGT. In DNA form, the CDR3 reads TGTGCCAGCACCCTCGGGACAAACCTTGAAAAACTGTTTTTT. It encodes CASTLGTNLEKLFF.

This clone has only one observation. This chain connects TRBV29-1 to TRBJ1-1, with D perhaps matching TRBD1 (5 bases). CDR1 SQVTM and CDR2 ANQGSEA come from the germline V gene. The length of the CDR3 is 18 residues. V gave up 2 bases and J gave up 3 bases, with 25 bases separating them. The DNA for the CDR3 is TGCAGCGTTGAAAGGGAAAGGTGTGACAGCCGGACGGACACTGAAGCTTTCTTT. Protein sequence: CSVERERCDSRTDTEAFF.

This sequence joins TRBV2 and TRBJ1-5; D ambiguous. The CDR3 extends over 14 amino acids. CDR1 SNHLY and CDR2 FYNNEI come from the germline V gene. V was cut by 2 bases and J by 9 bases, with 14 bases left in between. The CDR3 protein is CASSETRGQSPQHF. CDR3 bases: TGTGCCAGCAGTGAAACACGAGGGCAGTCGCCCCAGCATTTT.

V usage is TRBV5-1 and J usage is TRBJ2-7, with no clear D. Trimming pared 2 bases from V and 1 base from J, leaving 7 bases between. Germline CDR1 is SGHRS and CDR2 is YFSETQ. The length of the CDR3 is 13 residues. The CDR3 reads CASSLAPSYEQYF. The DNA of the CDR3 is TGCGCCAGCAGCTTAGCGCCTTCCTACGAGCAGTACTTC.

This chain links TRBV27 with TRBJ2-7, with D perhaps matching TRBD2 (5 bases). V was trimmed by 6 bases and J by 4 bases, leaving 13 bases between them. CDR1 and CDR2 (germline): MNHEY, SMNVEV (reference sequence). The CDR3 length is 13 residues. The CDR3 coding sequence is TGTGCCAGCAGCTTTTGGACGGGGTACGAGCAGTACTTC. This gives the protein CASSFWTGYEQYF.

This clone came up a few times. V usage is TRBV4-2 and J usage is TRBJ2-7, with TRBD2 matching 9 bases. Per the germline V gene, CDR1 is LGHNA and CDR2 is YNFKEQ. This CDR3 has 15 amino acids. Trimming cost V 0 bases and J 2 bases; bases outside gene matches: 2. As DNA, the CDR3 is TGTGCCAGCAGCCAAGATCGCGGGGGGGCCTACGAGCAGTACTTC. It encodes CASSQDRGGAYEQYF.

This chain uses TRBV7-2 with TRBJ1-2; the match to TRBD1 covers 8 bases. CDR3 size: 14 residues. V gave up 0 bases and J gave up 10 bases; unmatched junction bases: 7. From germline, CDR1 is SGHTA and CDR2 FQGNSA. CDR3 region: CASSLAETGVPYTF. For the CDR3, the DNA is TGTGCCAGCAGCTTAGCGGAGACAGGGGTCCCCTACACCTTC.

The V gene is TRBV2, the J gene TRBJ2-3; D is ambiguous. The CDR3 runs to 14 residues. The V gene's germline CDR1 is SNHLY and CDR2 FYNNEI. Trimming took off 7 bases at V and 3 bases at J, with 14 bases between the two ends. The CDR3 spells CASTSYVATDTQYF. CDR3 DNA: TGTGCCAGCACTTCTTATGTGGCAACAGATACGCAGTATTTT. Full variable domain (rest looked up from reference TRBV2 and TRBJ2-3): EPEVTQTPSHQVTQMGQEVILRCVPISNHLYFYWYRQILGQKVEFLVSFYNNEISEKSEIFDDQFSVERPDGSNFTLKIRSTKLEDSAMYFCASTSYVATDTQYFGPGTRLTVL.

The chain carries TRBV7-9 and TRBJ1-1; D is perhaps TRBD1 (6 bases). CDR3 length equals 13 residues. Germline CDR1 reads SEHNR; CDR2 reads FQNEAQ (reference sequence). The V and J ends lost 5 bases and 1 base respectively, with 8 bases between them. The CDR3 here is CASSPRGNTEAFF. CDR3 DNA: TGTGCCAGCAGCCCCAGGGGGAACACTGAAGCTTTCTTT.

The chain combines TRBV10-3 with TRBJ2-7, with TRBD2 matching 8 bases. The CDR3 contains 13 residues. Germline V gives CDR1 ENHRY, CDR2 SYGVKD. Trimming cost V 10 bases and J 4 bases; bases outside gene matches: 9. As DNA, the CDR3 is TGTGCCACCACATTAGCGGGGAGTTACGAGCAGTACTTC. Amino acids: CATTLAGSYEQYF.

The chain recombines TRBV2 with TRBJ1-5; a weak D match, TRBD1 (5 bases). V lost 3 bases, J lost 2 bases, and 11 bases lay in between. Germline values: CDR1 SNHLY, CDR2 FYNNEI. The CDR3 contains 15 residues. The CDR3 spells CASSESGLGNQPQHF. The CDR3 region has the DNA TGTGCCAGCAGTGAGTCGGGACTGGGCAATCAGCCCCAGCATTTT.

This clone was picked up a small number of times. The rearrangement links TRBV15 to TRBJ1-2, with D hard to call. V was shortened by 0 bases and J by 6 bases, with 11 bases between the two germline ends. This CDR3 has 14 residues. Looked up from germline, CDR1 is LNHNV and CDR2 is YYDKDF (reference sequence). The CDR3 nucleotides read TGTGCCACCAGCAGAGACAGATTTCAGGATGGCTACACCTTC. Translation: CATSRDRFQDGYTF.

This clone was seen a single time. The CDR3 loop reads CASSSRLAGGPGTYEQYF. The CDR3 DNA reads as TGTGCCAGCAGCTCCCGACTAGCGGGGGGGCCCGGGACCTACGAGCAGTACTTC. The chain is built from TRBV7-9 and TRBJ2-7, with 14 bases matching TRBD2. CDR3 length: 18 residues. V was pared by 4 bases and J by 2 bases, with 10 bases of the junction left unmatched. The germline V gene encodes CDR1 SEHNR and CDR2 FQNEAQ (reference sequence). Filled out from reference TRBV7-9 and TRBJ2-7, the complete variable domain reads DTGVSQNPRHKITKRGQNVTFRCDPISEHNRLYWYRQTLGQGPEFLTYFQNEAQLEKSRLLSDRFSAERPKGSFSTLEIQRTEQGDSAMYLCASSSRLAGGPGTYEQYFGPGTRLTVT.

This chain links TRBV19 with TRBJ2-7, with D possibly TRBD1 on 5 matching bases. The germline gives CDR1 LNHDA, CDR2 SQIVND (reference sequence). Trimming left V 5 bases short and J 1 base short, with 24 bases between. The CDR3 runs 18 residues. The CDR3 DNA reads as TGTGCCAGTAGTCCCGCAGGGTGGCTAATAGGTGGTTCCTACGAGCAGTACTTC. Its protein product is CASSPAGWLIGGSYEQYF.

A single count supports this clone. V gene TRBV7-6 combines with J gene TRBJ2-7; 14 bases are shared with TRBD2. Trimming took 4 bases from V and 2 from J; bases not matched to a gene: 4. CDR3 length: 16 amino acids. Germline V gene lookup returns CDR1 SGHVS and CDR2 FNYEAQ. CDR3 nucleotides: TGTGCCAGCAGCTCCGGGACTAGCGGGGGAACCTACGAGCAGTACTTC. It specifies CASSSGTSGGTYEQYF.

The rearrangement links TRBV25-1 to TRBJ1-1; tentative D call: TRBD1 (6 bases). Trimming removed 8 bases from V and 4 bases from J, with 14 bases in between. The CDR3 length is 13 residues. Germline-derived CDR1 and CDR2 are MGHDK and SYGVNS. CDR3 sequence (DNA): TGTGCCAGCGGGGGACACAGTGGCACTGAAGCTTTCTTT. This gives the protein CASGGHSGTEAFF.

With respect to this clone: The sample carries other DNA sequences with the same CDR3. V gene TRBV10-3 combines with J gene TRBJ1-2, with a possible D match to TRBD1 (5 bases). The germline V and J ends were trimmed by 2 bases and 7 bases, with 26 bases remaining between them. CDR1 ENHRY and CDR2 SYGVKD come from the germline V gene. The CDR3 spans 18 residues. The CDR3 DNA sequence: TGTGCCATCAGTGAGGCAATGGGGCACCGTGAGCGCGGCAGTGGCTACACCTTC. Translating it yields CAISEAMGHRERGSGYTF.

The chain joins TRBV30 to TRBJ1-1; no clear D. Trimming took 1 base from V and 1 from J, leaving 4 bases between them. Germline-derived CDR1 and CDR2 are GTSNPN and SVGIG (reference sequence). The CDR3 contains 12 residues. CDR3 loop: CAWSGPNTEAFF. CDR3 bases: TGTGCCTGGAGTGGGCCGAACACTGAAGCTTTCTTT.

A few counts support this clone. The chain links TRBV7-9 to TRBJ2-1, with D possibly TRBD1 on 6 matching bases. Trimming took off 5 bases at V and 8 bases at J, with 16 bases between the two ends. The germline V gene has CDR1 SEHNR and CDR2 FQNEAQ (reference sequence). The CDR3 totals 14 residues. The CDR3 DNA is TGTGCCAGCAGCCCCCGGAACAGGGAACATGAGCAGTTCTTC. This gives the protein CASSPRNREHEQFF.

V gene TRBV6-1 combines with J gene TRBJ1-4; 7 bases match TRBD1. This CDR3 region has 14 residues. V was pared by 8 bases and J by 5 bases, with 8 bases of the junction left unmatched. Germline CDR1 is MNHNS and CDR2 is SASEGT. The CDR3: CASAGTVNNEKLFF. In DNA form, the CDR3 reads TGTGCCAGCGCCGGGACAGTAAACAATGAAAAACTGTTTTTT.

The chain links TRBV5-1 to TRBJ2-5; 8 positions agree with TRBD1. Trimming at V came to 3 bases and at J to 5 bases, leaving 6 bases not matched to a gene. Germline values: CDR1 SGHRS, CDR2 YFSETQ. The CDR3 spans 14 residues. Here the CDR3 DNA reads TGCGCCAGCAGCTCGCAGGGGGCCTGGGAGACCCAGTACTTC. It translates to CASSSQGAWETQYF.

CDR3 nucleotide sequence: TGTGCCAGCAGCTTAGAAACAGGGGTGATAGAGACCCAGTACTTC. Its translation is CASSLETGVIETQYF. This chain connects TRBV11-2 to TRBJ2-5; 7 bases are a match to TRBD1. The CDR3 sequence is 15 residues long. CDR1 and CDR2 from the germline V gene are SGHAT and FQNNGV. Trimming at V came to 0 bases and at J to 4 bases, leaving 5 bases not matched to a gene.

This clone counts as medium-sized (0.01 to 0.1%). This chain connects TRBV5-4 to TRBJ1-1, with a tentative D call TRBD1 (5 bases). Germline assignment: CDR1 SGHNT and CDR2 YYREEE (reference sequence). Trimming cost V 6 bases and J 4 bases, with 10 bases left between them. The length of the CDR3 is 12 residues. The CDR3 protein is CASTGQGTEAFF. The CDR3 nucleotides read TGTGCCAGCACAGGTCAGGGCACTGAAGCTTTCTTT.

CDR3 in amino acids: CASSFSGSYNEQFF. CDR3 DNA sequence: TGTGCCAGCAGCTTTAGCGGGTCCTACAATGAGCAGTTCTTC. V and J are TRBV5-4 and TRBJ2-1, with 7 bases identical to TRBD2. The V segment lost 2 bases and the J segment 1 base; nucleotides outside the gene matches: 0. CDR1 is SGHNT, CDR2 YYREEE, per germline (reference sequence). The CDR3 loop spans 14 amino acids.

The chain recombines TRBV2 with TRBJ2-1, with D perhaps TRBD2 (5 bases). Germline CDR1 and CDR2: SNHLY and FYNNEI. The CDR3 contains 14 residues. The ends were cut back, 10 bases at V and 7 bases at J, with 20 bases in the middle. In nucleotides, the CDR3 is TGTGCCATTGACTCGGTGGCTAGCATGAATGAGCAGTTCTTC. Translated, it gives CAIDSVASMNEQFF.

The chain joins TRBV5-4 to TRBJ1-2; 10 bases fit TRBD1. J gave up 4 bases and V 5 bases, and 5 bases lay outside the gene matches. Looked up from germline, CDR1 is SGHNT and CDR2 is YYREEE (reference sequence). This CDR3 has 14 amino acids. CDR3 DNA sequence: TGTGCCAGCAGGACCCGGGACAGGGGCTATGGCTACACCTTC. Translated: CASRTRDRGYGYTF.